The clone carrying this TCR beta chain came up a few times. Antigen: not known. V was trimmed by 5 bases and J by 0 bases, leaving 16 bases between them. This CDR3 spans 17 amino acids. This sample was included in a study of response to subunit inactivated influenza vaccine. General study results and limits: The authors suggested that every seasonal influenza vaccination recruits few new T cells.

TCRdb called the RT-PCR reads again in MiXCR, with one record for every CDR3 protein. The repertoire holds 540,000 or so distinct CDR3 sequences, approximately 13% seen once, with around 12% in the top ten. The chain recombines TRBV12-3 or TRBV12-4 with TRBJ2-2; a weak D match, TRBD1 (6 bases). Here the sequenced sample was PBMCs from blood, taken roughly 45 days after vaccination. This receptor was obtained from a middle-aged man who received an inactivated influenza vaccine. The DNA of the CDR3 is TGTGCCAGCAGTCCCCAACCGGGACACCCGAACACCGGGGAGCTGTTTTTT. As protein: CASSPQPGHPNTGELFF.